The 28 T cell receptor beta chains presented below share a single source sample, sequenced in a study of shared clonotypes between healthy human individuals. Only CD45RO-negative cells positively selected for CCR7 counted as naive CD8 cells, so terminally differentiated effector memory CD45RA+ cells were excluded. This table comes from immunoSEQ multiplex PCR, and its TCRdb copy is limited to in-frame clones, with some not included. The data contain more than 550,000 clones, just over 90% of them seen just once; the ten biggest clones take up approximately 24%. The sample consisted of naive CD8+ T cells sorted from blood. These receptors were collected from a man between 25 and 39 years old in good health.

The chain joins TRBV7-9 to TRBJ1-4; 9 bases map to TRBD1. The CDR3 runs 18 residues. Germline CDR1 SEHNR, CDR2 FQNEAQ (reference sequence). J gave up 8 bases and V 4 bases, and 17 bases lay outside the gene matches. CDR3 coding DNA: TGTGCCAGCAGCTACACTTCTATCGACAGGGGGGCAGGGGAAAAACTGTTTTTT. This encodes CASSYTSIDRGAGEKLFF.

The V call is TRBV2, the J call TRBJ2-1; TRBD2 matches 7 bases. The CDR3 contains 15 residues. V lost 10 bases and J lost 2; bases outside the gene matches: 11. The germline CDR1 and CDR2 sequences are SNHLY and FYNNEI. The CDR3 spells CATAGGDLTYNEQFF. The CDR3 DNA reads TGTGCCACGGCTGGGGGGGACCTTACCTACAATGAGCAGTTCTTC.

The V call is TRBV6-5, the J call TRBJ2-7; TRBD2 aligns across 12 bases. CDR3 size: 14 residues. Germline V lookup: CDR1 MNHEY, CDR2 SVGAGI. V lost 11 bases to trimming and J lost 1 base; unmatched junction nucleotides: 6. The CDR3: CAVTGTSGSYEQYF. CDR3 DNA: TGTGCCGTCACCGGGACTAGCGGGTCCTACGAGCAGTACTTC.

The rearrangement uses TRBV9 and TRBJ2-1; D possibly uses TRBD1 or TRBD2 (5 bases each). Germline V gives CDR1 SGDLS, CDR2 YYNGEE. Trimming left V 4 bases short and J 2 bases short, with 10 bases between. This CDR3 spans 14 amino acids. The CDR3 region is CASSPPGPYNEQFF. CDR3 bases: TGTGCCAGCAGCCCTCCGGGACCCTACAATGAGCAGTTCTTC.

The chain couples TRBV4-3 to TRBJ2-7; 8 nucleotides line up with TRBD2. This CDR3 region has 15 residues. V lost 4 bases and J lost 3; bases outside the gene matches: 8. Looked up from germline, CDR1 is LGHNA and CDR2 is YSLEER. The CDR3 bases are TGCGCCAGCAGCCCTAGTTTAGCGGGGTTCTACGAGCAGTACTTC. Its translation is CASSPSLAGFYEQYF.

The gene calls are TRBV6-1 and TRBJ1-1; a possible D gene is TRBD1 (5 bases). CDR1 MNHNS and CDR2 SASEGT come from the germline V gene. V lost 5 bases and J lost 5, with 18 bases in between. This CDR3 has 15 amino acids. CDR3 amino acids: CASSPQVRVSTEAFF. The DNA of the CDR3 is TGTGCCAGCAGTCCTCAAGTCAGGGTTTCTACTGAAGCTTTCTTT.

This chain connects TRBV13 to TRBJ2-2; unclear D gene. Germline CDR1 PRHDT, CDR2 FYEKMQ (reference sequence). This CDR3 region has 13 residues. Between the trimmed V and J ends, which lost 0 bases and 6 bases, there was a span of 5 bases. The DNA for the CDR3 is TGTGCCAGCAGCTTAGGCGTCGCCGGGGAGCTGTTTTTT. Protein sequence: CASSLGVAGELFF.

The chain uses TRBV5-6 and TRBJ2-5, with 7 nucleotides matching TRBD1. V lost 4 bases, J lost 1 base, and 4 bases stayed unmatched. The CDR3 spans 14 residues. In germline, CDR1 is SGHDT, CDR2 YYEEEE. The CDR3 DNA follows: TGTGCCAGCAGCCTAGGACAGGTCCAAGAGACCCAGTACTTC. It translates to CASSLGQVQETQYF.

CDR3 DNA: TGCGCCAGCAGCCACCCCGGACAGCGGAATGAAAAACTGTTTTTT. It yields the protein CASSHPGQRNEKLFF. The genes are TRBV4-1 and TRBJ1-4, with a possible D match to TRBD1 (6 bases). This CDR3 has 15 amino acids. Trimming removed 3 bases at V and 5 bases at J, with 13 bases between. Germline V gene lookup returns CDR1 MGHRA and CDR2 YSYEKL.

The genes are TRBV9 and TRBJ2-1; no firm D call. Trimming shortened V by 3 bases and J by 4 bases, and 14 bases separated the two germline ends. The CDR3 contains 15 residues. Germline lookup yields CDR1 SGDLS and CDR2 YYNGEE. CDR3 sequence: CASSGTSVSYNEQFF. For the CDR3, the DNA is TGTGCCAGCAGCGGCACCTCTGTAAGTTACAATGAGCAGTTCTTC.

The genes are TRBV11-3 and TRBJ2-5, with 9 bases lining up with TRBD1. The CDR3 consists of 14 residues. V was pared by 4 bases and J by 5 bases, with 5 bases of the junction left unmatched. Germline CDR1 and CDR2: SGHNT and YENEEA. DNA of the CDR3: TGTGCCAGCAGCTCGGACAGGGGTTCGGAGACCCAGTACTTC. Translation: CASSSDRGSETQYF.

This chain joins TRBV27 and TRBJ2-2; the D is unclear. Between the trimmed V and J ends, which lost 2 bases and 9 bases, there was a span of 16 bases. CDR3 length: 15 amino acids. CDR1 is MNHEY, CDR2 SMNVEV, per germline (reference sequence). The CDR3 region is CASSLVLGPTWELFF. Here the CDR3 DNA reads TGTGCCAGCAGTTTAGTGCTAGGGCCTACGTGGGAGCTGTTTTTT.

This sequence joins TRBV7-9 and TRBJ1-1; weak D call: TRBD1 (5 bases). Per germline, CDR1 SEHNR and CDR2 FQNEAQ (reference sequence). V was clipped by 6 bases and J by 1 base, with 12 bases between them. This CDR3 has 14 amino acids. As DNA, the CDR3 is TGTGCCAGCAGTCCCGAGGGGCCGAACACTGAAGCTTTCTTT. Translated, it gives CASSPEGPNTEAFF.

The gene calls are TRBV5-5 and TRBJ1-1; the match to TRBD1 covers 8 bases. Germline trimming cut 0 bases from V and 5 bases from J; bases unmatched to any gene: 3. Germline CDR1 and CDR2: SGHKS and YYEKEE (reference sequence). This CDR3 is built from 14 residues. The CDR3 DNA reads TGTGCCAGCAGCTTGGGACAGGGGTGGACTGAAGCTTTCTTT. It translates to CASSLGQGWTEAFF. The full variable domain, rest sourced from reference TRBV5-5 and TRBJ1-1, is DAGVTQSPTHLIKTRGQQVTLRCSPISGHKSVSWYQQVLGQGPQFIFQYYEKEERGRGNFPDRFSARQFPNYSSELNVNALLLGDSALYLCASSLGQGWTEAFFGQGTRLTVV.

The table lists this clone with a count of one. The chain is built from TRBV18 and TRBJ1-3; D is perhaps TRBD1 (5 bases). Germline V gene data show CDR1 as KGHSH and CDR2 as LQKENI. The V end was cut by 6 bases, the J end by 0 bases, with 9 bases between. This CDR3 region has 14 residues. The CDR3 protein is CASSGDSSGNTIYF. The CDR3 DNA sequence: TGTGCCAGCTCTGGTGACAGCTCTGGAAACACCATATATTTT.

V and J are TRBV10-3 and TRBJ2-1; 9 nucleotides line up with TRBD2. The CDR3 has 16 amino acids. Germline trimming cut 0 bases from V and 8 bases from J; bases unmatched to any gene: 8. CDR1 is ENHRY and CDR2 is SYGVKD in the germline V gene. The CDR3 DNA sequence: TGTGCCATCAGTGAGTCGCCTAGCGGGGAATCGGATGAGCAGTTCTTC. Translating it yields CAISESPSGESDEQFF.

The rearrangement joins TRBV5-6 to TRBJ2-7; 9 nucleotides agree with TRBD1. This CDR3 region has 15 residues. V lost 4 bases to trimming and J lost 0 bases; unmatched junction nucleotides: 5. The germline CDR1 and CDR2 sequences are SGHDT and YYEEEE. CDR3 sequence reads: CASSGWGQGSYEQYF. The CDR3 DNA reads TGTGCCAGCAGCGGGTGGGGACAGGGCTCCTACGAGCAGTACTTC.

The chain uses TRBV11-3 and TRBJ2-1; 8 bases are a match to TRBD1. CDR1 is SGHNT, CDR2 YENEEA, per germline. The ends lost 5 bases at V and 3 bases at J; junction bases unmatched: 15. This CDR3 contains 18 residues. This CDR3 reads CASSRAGGWRGNYNEQFF. The CDR3 DNA reads as TGTGCCAGCAGCCGGGCAGGGGGCTGGCGGGGAAACTACAATGAGCAGTTCTTC. Full variable domain (remainder filled in from reference TRBV11-3 and TRBJ2-1): EAGVVQSPRYKIIEKKQPVAFWCNPISGHNTLYWYLQNLGQGPELLIRYENEEAVDDSQLPKDRFSAERLKGVDSTLKIQPAELGDSAVYLCASSRAGGWRGNYNEQFFGPGTRLTVL.

The chain joins TRBV7-7 to TRBJ2-7; TRBD1 matches at 12 bases. The CDR3 loop spans 16 amino acids. Trimming cost V 1 base and J 7 bases; bases outside gene matches: 8. Germline lookup yields CDR1 SSHAT and CDR2 FNYEAQ (reference sequence). The CDR3: CASSLGSGQGAWEQYF. The CDR3 bases are TGTGCCAGCAGCTTAGGGTCGGGACAGGGGGCCTGGGAGCAGTACTTC.

The chain combines TRBV7-9 with TRBJ2-5; D is perhaps TRBD2 (6 bases). The CDR3 is made up of 14 amino acids. Germline loops: CDR1 SEHNR, CDR2 FQNEAQ (reference sequence). Trimming left V 5 bases short and J 4 bases short, with 14 bases between. CDR3 protein: CASSDGGGSETQYF. For the CDR3, the DNA is TGTGCCAGCAGCGATGGCGGAGGGTCAGAGACCCAGTACTTC.

The chain employs TRBV2 and TRBJ2-7; D might be TRBD1 (5 bases). Germline CDR1 and CDR2: SNHLY and FYNNEI. The length of the CDR3 is 15 residues. Between the trimmed V and J ends, which lost 4 bases and 6 bases, there was a span of 19 bases. As DNA, the CDR3 is TGTGCCAGCAGTGGCAGGGAAGAATCCCCACGCGAGCAGTACTTC. This encodes CASSGREESPREQYF.

V gene TRBV6-5 combines with J gene TRBJ1-1, with D perhaps matching TRBD1 (6 bases). The germline V gene has CDR1 MNHEY and CDR2 SVGAGI. This CDR3 has 12 amino acids. V lost 5 bases to trimming and J lost 7 bases, with 11 bases between them. This CDR3 reads CASSRQGNEAFF. DNA for the CDR3: TGTGCCAGCAGTCGTCAGGGGAATGAAGCTTTCTTT.

With respect to this clone: This sample also contains other DNA sequences that code for the same CDR3. V gene TRBV9 combines with J gene TRBJ2-2; D unclear. The CDR3 spans 11 residues. Germline CDR1 SGDLS, CDR2 YYNGEE. Trimming stripped 0 bases from V and 6 bases from J, with 0 bases between. The CDR3 sequence: CASSVAGELFF. CDR3 sequence (DNA): TGTGCCAGCAGCGTAGCCGGGGAGCTGTTTTTT.

CDR3 sequence: CAISEGLAGVGDTQYF. The CDR3 nucleotides read TGTGCCATCAGTGAGGGACTAGCGGGGGTAGGAGATACGCAGTATTTT. The chain combines TRBV10-3 with TRBJ2-3, with 13 bases matching TRBD2. The germline gives CDR1 ENHRY, CDR2 SYGVKD. This CDR3 spans 16 amino acids. V shed 2 bases and J 5 bases; nucleotides not matched to a gene: 4.

The chain is built from TRBV5-1 and TRBJ1-1; D is undetermined. With 5 bases removed from V and 2 bases from J, the gap between germline ends came to 13 bases. The CDR3 consists of 14 residues. CDR1 is SGHRS and CDR2 is YFSETQ in the germline V gene. The CDR3 nucleotides are TGCGCCAGCAGTCCCGGCGACCAAAACACTGAAGCTTTCTTT. It specifies CASSPGDQNTEAFF.

The J gene is TRBJ1-2, the V gene TRBV21-1; TRBD1 reflects the table's D call only, with no check against the DNA. TRBV21-1 is termed a pseudogene. The CDR3 has 16 amino acids. The CDR3 nucleotides are TGTGCCAGCAGCAAAAGGCGGAGGACAGCCAACTATGGCTACACCTTC. Translation: CASSKRRRTANYGYTF.

The chain is built from TRBV29-1 and TRBJ1-1; 7 nucleotides match TRBD1. The length of the CDR3 is 15 residues. V shed 5 bases, J shed 8 bases, and the junction held 17 bases outside the gene matches. Germline loops: CDR1 SQVTM, CDR2 ANQGSEA. The DNA of the CDR3 is TGCAGCGTTACCACTACCTACAGGGGAGCTTACGAAGCTTTCTTT. This encodes CSVTTTYRGAYEAFF. Supplemented by reference TRBV29-1 and TRBJ1-1, the full variable domain reads SAVISQKPSRDICQRGTSLTIQCQVDSQVTMMFWYRQQPGQSLTLIATANQGSEATYESGFVIDKFPISRPNLTFSTLTVSNMSPEDSSIYLCSVTTTYRGAYEAFFGQGTRLTVV.

This clone showed up just once. The chain is built from TRBV7-9 and TRBJ1-2; 8 bases match TRBD1. Losses at the gene ends were 4 bases for V and 0 bases for J; bases not matched to a gene: 13. Germline CDR1 SEHNR, CDR2 FQNEAQ (reference sequence). The CDR3 has 18 residues. CDR3 nucleotides: TGTGCCAGCAGCTCGGCCGGGACAGGTGACTTCCCTAACTATGGCTACACCTTC. Encoded protein: CASSSAGTGDFPNYGYTF.